The 14 T cell receptor beta chains below were found in one sample sequenced in a study of beta chain features in type 1 diabetes. General study points: The study found moderately but significantly shorter TCRB CDR3s in all four CD4+ subsets of Type 1 diabetes patients.

Their antigen targets remain unknown. Since all of the isolated RNA was reverse transcribed, expressed TCRB transcripts were what got sequenced. Sequencing was performed with immunoSEQ multiplex PCR; in TCRdb, only in-frame clones are kept and a portion is missing. The sample holds hundreds of thousands of clones, around 15% seen once. What was sequenced was naive CD4+ T cells from blood. The source of these receptors is a man aged 18 to 29 with type 1 diabetes.

The chain couples TRBV6-6 to TRBJ2-4, with D unresolved. The CDR3 covers 13 residues. In germline, CDR1 is MNHNY, CDR2 SVGAGI (reference sequence). V lost 4 bases to trimming and J lost 8 bases, with 12 bases between them. CDR3: CASSSPLADIQYF. The DNA for the CDR3 is TGTGCCAGCAGTTCCCCTTTGGCGGACATTCAGTACTTC.

This clone turned up a few times. The chain uses TRBV10-3 and TRBJ2-5; TRBD1 might be the D (6 bases). The CDR3 is 13 amino acids. V was pared by 7 bases and J by 2 bases, with 11 bases between. Per the germline V gene, CDR1 is ENHRY and CDR2 is SYGVKD. The CDR3 loop reads CAITPGQQETQYF. The CDR3 nucleotides are TGTGCCATCACCCCTGGACAGCAAGAGACCCAGTACTTC.

J is TRBJ1-3 and V is TRBV29-1; 8 bases are shared with TRBD1. The CDR3 contains 14 residues. The J segment lost 0 bases and the V segment lost 5 bases, leaving 3 bases of the junction unmatched. Germline CDR1 reads SQVTM; CDR2 reads ANQGSEA. CDR3 bases: TGCAGCGTTACTACAGGGGGCTCTGGAAACACCATATATTTT. Its protein is CSVTTGGSGNTIYF.

This clone was counted a few times. The genes are TRBV7-9 and TRBJ2-5; 10 bases are a match to TRBD1. The J call is uncertain, as TRBJ2-7 better fits the DNA end. CDR1 is SEHNR, CDR2 FQNEAQ, per germline (reference sequence). The CDR3 is 16 amino acids. In nucleotides, the CDR3 is TGTGCCAGCAGCTCAGTGACAGGGGGCCGCCGCTACGAGCAGTACTTC. Translating it yields CASSSVTGGRRYEQYF.

This clone was detected a few times. The chain has TRBV30 and TRBJ1-2; D is unresolved. Germline loops: CDR1 GTSNPN, CDR2 SVGIG (reference sequence). Trimming left V 1 base short and J 8 bases short, with 11 bases between. This CDR3 region has 12 residues. DNA for the CDR3: TGTGCCTGGAGTGAGCTCGACCCGGGCTACACCTTC. Its protein product is CAWSELDPGYTF.

This sequence joins TRBV25-1 and TRBJ2-1, with 8 bases aligning to TRBD2. This CDR3 contains 18 residues. Germline values: CDR1 MGHDK, CDR2 SYGVNS. Unmatched junction bases numbered 13, after V lost 3 bases and J lost 3 bases. CDR3 in amino acids: CASSDEATSGGLYNEQFF. CDR3 nucleotides: TGTGCCAGCAGTGATGAGGCCACCTCGGGGGGGCTCTACAATGAGCAGTTCTTC.

This clone was seen more than once but under ten times. The V and J genes are TRBV6-4 and TRBJ1-1, with 10 bases that match TRBD1. Trimming cost V 6 bases and J 5 bases; bases outside gene matches: 6. The CDR3 loop spans 14 amino acids. Germline CDR1 reads MRHNA; CDR2 reads SNTAGT. CDR3 DNA sequence: TGTGCCAGCAGCACGGACAGGGGGACAACTGAAGCTTTCTTT. Protein product: CASSTDRGTTEAFF.

The chain links TRBV5-1 to TRBJ1-1, with D possibly TRBD1 on 5 matching bases. CDR1 and CDR2 from the germline V gene are SGHRS and YFSETQ. The CDR3 is 16 residues long. V was cut by 1 base and J by 1 base, with 14 bases left in between. The CDR3 nucleotides read TGCGCCAGCAGCTTGTTTGCCACCCAGGGGAACACTGAAGCTTTCTTT. This codes for CASSLFATQGNTEAFF.

This clone is a singleton in its sample. The V gene is TRBV7-9, the J gene TRBJ1-2, with 7 bases fitting TRBD1. CDR3 length: 15 amino acids. Losses at the gene ends were 1 base for V and 5 bases for J; bases not matched to a gene: 7. The germline V gene encodes CDR1 SEHNR and CDR2 FQNEAQ (reference sequence). CDR3 coding DNA: TGTGCCAGCAGCTTAGTTATACAGGGGCGGTATGGCTACACCTTC. Encoded protein: CASSLVIQGRYGYTF.

This clone has a handful of counts. The rearrangement uses TRBV2 and TRBJ2-3; D unclear. Germline lookup yields CDR1 SNHLY and CDR2 FYNNEI. The CDR3 is 13 residues long. V lost 8 bases and J 8 bases, leaving 17 bases between the germline ends. CDR3 nucleotide sequence: TGTGCCAGCTCCGAAAATTTGGTGGCTACGCAGTATTTT. Amino acids: CASSENLVATQYF.

The chain couples TRBV7-8 to TRBJ1-3, with a tentative D call TRBD1 (5 bases). The CDR3 spans 16 residues. CDR1 is SGHVS, CDR2 FQNEAQ, per germline. V shed 8 bases and J shed 2 bases, with 19 bases lying between them. The chain's CDR3 is CASSPHGTLPGNTIYF. DNA for the CDR3: TGTGCCAGCTCTCCACACGGGACGTTACCTGGAAACACCATATATTTT.

V usage is TRBV6-5 and J usage is TRBJ1-2, with D maybe TRBD1 (5 bases). Deletions cut 7 bases from V and 4 bases from J, with 16 bases between. This CDR3 has 14 residues. Per the germline V gene, CDR1 is MNHEY and CDR2 is SVGAGI. The CDR3 DNA sequence: TGTGCCAGCAAAAATTCCGGGGCATCCTATGGCTACACCTTC. As protein: CASKNSGASYGYTF.

The chain recombines TRBV30 with TRBJ1-3, with 9 nucleotides matching TRBD1. The J segment lost 4 bases and the V segment lost 8 bases, leaving 6 bases of the junction unmatched. CDR1 GTSNPN and CDR2 SVGIG come from the germline V gene (reference sequence). The CDR3 is 13 residues long. In DNA, the CDR3 is TGTGCCACACAGGGGGCACCGGGAAACACCATATATTTT. Protein product: CATQGAPGNTIYF.

As for this clone: The same CDR3 arises from other DNA sequences in this sample as well. This chain uses TRBV5-1 with TRBJ1-2; no firm D call. This CDR3 has 13 residues. Between the trimmed V and J ends, which lost 0 bases and 2 bases, there was a span of 5 bases. Looked up from germline, CDR1 is SGHRS and CDR2 is YFSETQ. The CDR3, as DNA: TGCGCCAGCAGCTTGGACAGAAACTATGGCTACACCTTC. Protein product: CASSLDRNYGYTF.